The clone carrying this TCR beta chain showed up just a few times. Its antigen is currently unknown. The source of the sample is a study of cytomegalovirus exposure and HLA in healthy donors. The ends were cut back, 4 bases at V and 2 bases at J, with 15 bases in the middle. Germline values: CDR1 SGHNT, CDR2 YYREEE (reference sequence). This CDR3 spans 15 amino acids. The study, taken as a whole, reports: High specificity and sensitivity for cytomegalovirus status were reported for the classifier. Compared with the roughly 730-donor mean, an Asian-associated ancestry cluster reportedly had fewer N-insertions, according to a later analysis.

This PCR relied on a set of 60 Vbeta primers and 13 Jbeta primers. Method: immunoSEQ multiplex PCR; TCRdb's copy keeps in-frame clones and lacks some. Among roughly 100,000 clones listed, about 74% were seen once. Sequencing input: PBMCs. The chain employs TRBV5-4 and TRBJ1-2; TRBD1 is a possible D gene (6 bases). The origin of this receptor is a woman in her 50s in good health and CMV-seropositive. CDR3 region: CASSTWGGSNYGYTF. CDR3 in DNA: TGTGCCAGCAGCACCTGGGGGGGCAGCAACTATGGCTACACCTTC.